This T cell receptor beta chain was obtained from a study of sequential checkpoint blockade in melanoma. Study details: Maintenance nivolumab came after either treatment sequence.

Stated treatment: randomized to nivolumab then ipilimumab (arm A) or the reverse (arm B). Patients had received no earlier DNA-damaging chemotherapy. From thawed PBMCs, live CD3+CD8+ cells negative for CD19 and CD56 were sorted. This CDR3 comprises 19 residues. Per the germline V gene, CDR1 is SNHLY and CDR2 is FYNNEI. J was trimmed by 3 bases and V by 2 bases; bases with no gene match: 11. Assay: immunoSEQ multiplex PCR; the TCRdb copy retains only in-frame clones and omits some. The table shows over 10,000 clones, with less than 70% occurring only once. This clone was counted a single time. This clonotype was obtained from a human donor with melanoma. The chain employs TRBV2 and TRBJ2-1; 12 nucleotides match TRBD2. The input for sequencing was CD8+ T cells sorted from blood (inferred from file names), taken from a patient given nivolumab and ipilimumab in sequence. The CDR3 sequence is CASSEPTSGSANDYNEQFF. CDR3 coding DNA: TGTGCCAGCAGTGAACCGACTAGCGGGAGTGCCAACGACTACAATGAGCAGTTCTTC. Together with reference TRBV2 and TRBJ2-1, the CDR3 gives the full variable domain: EPEVTQTPSHQVTQMGQEVILRCVPISNHLYFYWYRQILGQKVEFLVSFYNNEISEKSEIFDDQFSVERPDGSNFTLKIRSTKLEDSAMYFCASSEPTSGSANDYNEQFFGPGTRLTVL.